Presented here are 5 T cell receptor beta chains from one specimen sequenced in a study of regulatory T cells in long-lasting Graves disease. Both iRepertoire HTBI primers and Arm-PCR of CDR3 regions were used to build the TCR beta libraries. TCRdb recomputed calls from the multiplex PCR reads with MiXCR, one row per CDR3 protein. The data contain around 460,000 distinct CDR3 sequences, about 22% of them seen just once; the ten biggest clones take up 7.1%. Time point given: persistent/refractory GD, antithyroid drugs over 5 years with positive TRAb. Researchers made the TCR library from RNA that was extracted from PBMCs. The sample consisted of peripheral blood mononuclear cells (PBMCs), taken when the disease was refractory, from a patient treated with antithyroid drugs. The receptor set was obtained from a female donor with Graves disease.

V and J are TRBV5-5 and TRBJ2-7; 7 bases line up with TRBD2. The V gene's germline CDR1 is SGHKS and CDR2 YYEKEE (reference sequence). Germline trimming cut 7 bases from V and 5 bases from J; bases unmatched to any gene: 9. The CDR3 is 13 amino acids. The DNA of the CDR3 is TGTGCCAGCTCATGGGGAGGGTCGGACGAGCAGTACTTC. This codes for CASSWGGSDEQYF.

This clonotype was detected many times. The rearrangement links TRBV2 to TRBJ1-1; D may be TRBD1 (5 bases). Germline V gene lookup returns CDR1 SNHLY and CDR2 FYNNEI. Trimming shortened V by 2 bases and J by 4 bases, and 11 bases separated the two germline ends. The CDR3 is 14 amino acids. The DNA for the CDR3 is TGTGCCAGCAGTGAACAGGGACTCCTCACTGAAGCTTTCTTT. Its protein is CASSEQGLLTEAFF.

This clonotype was seen at least ten times. The gene calls are TRBV11-2 and TRBJ2-5; unclear D gene. Trimming left V 0 bases short and J 0 bases short, with 14 bases between. Germline CDR1 and CDR2: SGHAT and FQNNGV. The CDR3 is made up of 17 amino acids. Here the CDR3 DNA reads TGTGCCAGCAGCTTAGATTGGGCGGCAGAGGACCAAGAGACCCAGTACTTC. This sequence encodes CASSLDWAAEDQETQYF.

This clonotype was picked up many times. The chain recombines TRBV10-3 with TRBJ2-7, with 11 bases fitting TRBD2. The germline V gene encodes CDR1 ENHRY and CDR2 SYGVKD. With 2 bases clipped from V and 5 bases from J, the junction kept 2 bases outside the gene matches. The CDR3 has 14 amino acids. The CDR3 region is CAISEGTSGNEQYF. CDR3 DNA sequence: TGTGCCATCAGTGAGGGGACTAGCGGTAACGAGCAGTACTTC.

This chain joins TRBV7-2 and TRBJ2-5, with unresolved D. Trimming took 0 bases from V and 4 from J, leaving 12 bases between them. The germline gives CDR1 SGHTA, CDR2 FQGNSA. This CDR3 comprises 15 residues. The CDR3 DNA reads as TGTGCCAGCAGCTTAGCCAGGAGAGGCGGAGAGACCCAGTACTTC. Protein product: CASSLARRGGETQYF.